This T cell receptor beta chain originates from a study of T cells in Graves' hyperthyroidism and ophthalmopathy. RNA transcripts gave rise to amplified TCR beta CDR3 regions. The HTBI primer set served for first-round RT-PCR of the TCR CDR3. TCRdb analysed the multiplex PCR reads with MiXCR anew, one entry per CDR3 protein. The sample contains 500,000 or so distinct CDR3 sequences, under 20% of which appear only once. The CDR3 has 13 residues. The germline V and J ends were trimmed by 4 bases and 7 bases, with 11 bases remaining between them. Germline V gene data show CDR1 as LGHDT and CDR2 as YNNKEL (reference sequence). In this sample, this clonotype turned up many times. Orbital computed tomography, thyroid ultrasound, serum thyroxine and TRAb, and clinical symptoms together informed the diagnoses. Using 10 ml of fresh peripheral blood, PBMCs were prepared.

The clonotype comes from a woman aged 18-35 years with Graves' ophthalmopathy. The chain carries TRBV3-1 and TRBJ2-1, with D uncertain. The sequenced sample was blood. The CDR3 protein is CASSPLGSNEQFF. The CDR3 DNA is TGTGCCAGCAGCCCGCTTGGATCAAATGAGCAGTTCTTC.